The 11 T cell receptor beta chains reported below all come from one sample, sequenced in a study of T cells in women clearing cervical HPV infection. Profiled with immunoSEQ multiplex PCR; TCRdb holds only in-frame clones, not every one. Its clone listing holds more than 45,000 clones. Material for sequencing was blood buffy coat. Source of these receptors: a woman between 18 and 75 years old with a cervical HPV16 infection that either progressed to CIN3+ or cleared (not recorded which).

Turning to this clone: The sequenced fragment ends 3 residues before the CDR3 boundary, so the rest is inferred from the germline J gene. The genes are TRBV19 and TRBJ2-2; D not certain. The CDR3 totals 14 residues. Germline V gives CDR1 LNHDA, CDR2 SQIVND (reference sequence). Trimming cost V 3 bases and J 2 bases, with 7 bases left between them. The part of the CDR3 DNA that was read is TGTGCCAGTAGTATCGTGACTAACACCGGGGAG. Its protein is CASSIVTNTGE. The entire CDR3 protein reads CASSIVTNTGELFF.

With respect to this clone: The read terminates 3 residues ahead of where the CDR3 ends, so the germline J gene completes it. This chain joins TRBV30 and TRBJ2-5; 7 positions agree with TRBD1. J gave up 1 base and V 5 bases, and 4 bases lay outside the gene matches. Germline assignment: CDR1 GTSNPN and CDR2 SVGIG (reference sequence). The CDR3 covers 13 residues. The part of the CDR3 DNA that was read is TGTGCCTGGTATGACAGGGCCCAAGAGACC. Amino acids: CAWYDRAQET. The whole CDR3 protein reads CAWYDRAQETQYF.

As to this clone: The read halts 3 residues ahead of the CDR3 end, with the missing end drawn from the germline J gene. The gene calls are TRBV5-1 and TRBJ1-4, with TRBD1 as a possible D gene (6 bases). The CDR3 loop spans 14 amino acids. The germline gives CDR1 SGHRS, CDR2 YFSETQ. Trimming removed 4 bases at V and 6 bases at J, with 13 bases between. The sequenced part of the CDR3 DNA is TGCGCCAGCAGCAGGGGGTTTGGAGATGAAAAA. Translating gives CASSRGFGDEK. The complete CDR3 reads CASSRGFGDEKLFF.

With regard to this clone: The CDR3 end is not reached by the read, which stops 3 residues before it; the germline J gene fills it in. The chain carries TRBV29-1 and TRBJ2-4; maybe TRBD1 (5 bases). This CDR3 spans 14 amino acids. V was trimmed by 2 bases and J by 6 bases, leaving 14 bases between them. Germline loops: CDR1 SQVTM, CDR2 ANQGSEA. The part of the CDR3 DNA that was read is TGCAGCGTTGAACCTACAGGTCTGGGAAACATT. This translates into CSVEPTGLGNI. The full CDR3 protein is CSVEPTGLGNIQYF.

A note on this clone: The CDR3 is cut off 3 residues early in the read; its end comes from the germline J gene. The chain has TRBV6-1 and TRBJ2-1; 7 bases are a match to TRBD1. The CDR3 consists of 16 residues. From germline, CDR1 is MNHNS and CDR2 SASEGT. V dropped 3 bases and J dropped 7; count of bases not matched to a gene: 12. Partial CDR3 DNA: TGTGCCAGCAGTGATAAACCCCGGGACAGAATTAATGAG. It is translated as CASSDKPRDRINE. The complete CDR3 sequence is CASSDKPRDRINEQFF.

Details on this clone: The read terminates 3 residues before the CDR3 end, so the remaining end is supplied by the germline J gene. This rearrangement joins TRBV20-1 to TRBJ2-3; TRBD2 aligns across 7 bases. The CDR3 length is 15 residues. V shed 1 base and J 1 base; nucleotides not matched to a gene: 5. The germline V gene encodes CDR1 DFQATT and CDR2 SNEGSKA (reference sequence). CDR3 DNA, as far as it was read: TGCAGTGCTAGAGGCGGGAGCTCCCGCACAGATACG. This codes for CSARGGSSRTDT. The full-length CDR3 reads as CSARGGSSRTDTQYF.

As for this clone: Sequencing ends 3 residues short of the CDR3 end; the germline J gene provides the rest. V gene TRBV28 combines with J gene TRBJ2-1, with 8 bases that match TRBD2. Germline CDR1 is MDHEN and CDR2 is SYDVKM. V dropped 7 bases and J dropped 5; count of bases not matched to a gene: 13. The CDR3 totals 16 residues. CDR3 protein: CASIPRGGLGDNEQFF. The covered CDR3 bases are TGTGCCAGCATCCCCCGGGGGGGGCTGGGGGACAATGAG.

About this clone: The CDR3 end falls 3 residues outside the read, so it is completed with the germline J gene. This sequence joins TRBV30 and TRBJ1-1; D uncertain. CDR3 size: 12 residues. Germline CDR1 GTSNPN, CDR2 SVGIG (reference sequence). Trimming cost V 3 bases and J 1 base, with 6 bases left between them. CDR3 residues: CAWRATNTEAFF. The DNA read from the CDR3 is TGTGCCTGGAGGGCAACGAACACTGAA.

To note about this clone: Read coverage stops 3 residues before the CDR3 terminus; the germline J gene supplies the remainder. This chain uses TRBV7-3 with TRBJ2-1; perhaps D is TRBD1 or TRBD2 (5 bases each). The germline CDR1 and CDR2 sequences are SGHTA and FQGTGA. Trimming shortened V by 1 base and J by 5 bases, and 15 bases separated the two germline ends. This CDR3 is built from 16 residues. CDR3 bases read: TGTGCCAGCAGCTTAAGAGGGGTTCCGGAAAACAATGAG. It specifies CASSLRGVPENNE. Given in full, the CDR3 is CASSLRGVPENNEQFF.

Notes on this clone: The DNA ends 3 residues before the CDR3 does, and the rest of the CDR3 is filled in from the germline J gene. This chain uses TRBV20-1 with TRBJ2-5, with a possible D match to TRBD1 (5 bases). The V end was cut by 5 bases, the J end by 5 bases, with 18 bases between. This CDR3 comprises 14 residues. CDR1 is DFQATT and CDR2 is SNEGSKA in the germline V gene (reference sequence). CDR3 residues: CSAQPTRVGETQYF. Incomplete CDR3 DNA: TGCAGTGCTCAGCCCACCAGGGTAGGCGAGACC.

To note about this clone: The observed sequence ends 3 residues before the CDR3 terminus, with the missing tail filled in from the germline J gene. V usage is TRBV7-9 and J usage is TRBJ2-1, with D possibly matching TRBD2 (5 bases). The CDR3 runs to 15 residues. Trimming took 5 bases from V and 0 from J, leaving 11 bases between them. Germline values: CDR1 SEHNR, CDR2 FQNEAQ (reference sequence). The sequenced CDR3 bases are TGTGCCAGCAGCCAAAGCGGTAGCTCCTACAATGAG. Translation: CASSQSGSSYNE. The CDR3 in full is CASSQSGSSYNEQFF. Full variable domain (outside the CDR3, taken from reference TRBV7-9 and TRBJ2-1): DTGVSQNPRHKITKRGQNVTFRCDPISEHNRLYWYRQTLGQGPEFLTYFQNEAQLEKSRLLSDRFSAERPKGSFSTLEIQRTEQGDSAMYLCASSQSGSSYNEQFFGPGTRLTVL.